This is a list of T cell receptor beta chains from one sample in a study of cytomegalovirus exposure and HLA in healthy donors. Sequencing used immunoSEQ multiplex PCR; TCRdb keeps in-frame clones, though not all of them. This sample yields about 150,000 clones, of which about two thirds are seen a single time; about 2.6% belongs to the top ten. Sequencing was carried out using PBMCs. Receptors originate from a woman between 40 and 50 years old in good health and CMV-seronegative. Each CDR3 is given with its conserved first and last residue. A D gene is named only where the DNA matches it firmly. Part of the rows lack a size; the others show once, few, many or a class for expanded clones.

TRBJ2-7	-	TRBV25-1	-	CASRGAGVSEQYF	TGTGCCAGCAGGGGGGCAGGGGTCAGCGAGCAGTACTTC
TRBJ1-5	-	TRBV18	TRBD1	CASSPSTGGVDQPQHF	TGTGCCAGCTCACCCTCGACAGGGGGAGTCGATCAGCCCCAGCATTTT
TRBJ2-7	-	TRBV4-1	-	CASSRGGYRSYYEQYF	TGCGCCAGCAGCCGGGGAGGTTATAGGTCCTACTACGAGCAGTACTTC
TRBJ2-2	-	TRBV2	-	CASAVPTGRTGELFF	TGTGCCAGCGCCGTACCTACAGGGCGCACCGGGGAGCTGTTTTTT
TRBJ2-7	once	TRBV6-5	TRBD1	CASSRDREGSYEQYF	TGTGCCAGCAGTCGGGACAGGGAAGGATCGTACGAGCAGTACTTC
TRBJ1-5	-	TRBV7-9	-	CASSSLKGLAGQPQHF	TGTGCCAGCAGCTCCCTGAAGGGGTTAGCAGGGCAGCCCCAGCATTTT
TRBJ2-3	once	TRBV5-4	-	CASSPEAQRPDQYF	TGTGCCAGCAGCCCGGAGGCTCAGCGTCCCGACCAGTATTTT
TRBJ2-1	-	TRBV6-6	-	CASKTTQGVVNNEQFF	TGTGCCAGCAAAACAACACAGGGAGTAGTCAACAATGAGCAGTTCTTC
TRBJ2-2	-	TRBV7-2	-	CASSFKRQNTGELFF	TGTGCCAGCAGCTTTAAAAGACAGAACACCGGGGAGCTGTTTTTT
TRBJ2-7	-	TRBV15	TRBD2	CATSRAGGAYEQYF	TGTGCCACCAGCAGGGCCGGGGGGGCCTACGAGCAGTACTTC
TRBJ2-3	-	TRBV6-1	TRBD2	CASSEGTQAGGGPDTQYF	TGTGCCAGCAGTGAAGGGACCCAAGCGGGGGGAGGGCCAGATACGCAGTATTTT
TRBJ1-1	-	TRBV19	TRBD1	CASSIYWTGHTEAFF	TGTGCCAGTAGTATCTACTGGACAGGGCACACTGAAGCTTTCTTT
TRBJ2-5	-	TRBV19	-	CASSTITGRETQYF	TGTGCCAGTAGTACGATTACAGGGAGAGAGACCCAGTACTTC
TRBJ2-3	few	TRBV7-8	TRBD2	CASSLVSLAGGPKGTQYF	TGTGCCAGCAGCTTAGTCTCCCTAGCGGGGGGGCCGAAGGGTACGCAGTATTTT
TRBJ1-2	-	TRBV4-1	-	CASKPGGGGGYGYTF	TGCGCCAGCAAGCCCGGCGGGGGAGGAGGCTATGGCTACACCTTC
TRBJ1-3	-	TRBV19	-	CASHRGGTFSSGNTIYF	TGTGCCAGTCATCGGGGCGGGACGTTCAGCTCTGGAAACACCATATATTTT
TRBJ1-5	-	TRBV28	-	CASSWGRANNQPQHF	TGTGCCAGCAGTTGGGGCAGGGCCAACAATCAGCCCCAGCATTTT
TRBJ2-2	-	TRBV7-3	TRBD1	CATQLTGDTGELFF	TGTGCCACCCAGCTGACAGGGGACACCGGGGAGCTGTTTTTT
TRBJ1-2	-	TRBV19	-	CASTSIGAGPSGYTF	TGTGCCAGTACCTCCATAGGGGCAGGGCCGAGTGGCTACACCTTC
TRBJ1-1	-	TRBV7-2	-	CASSFGGSTEAFF	TGTGCCAGCAGCTTCGGGGGTAGCACTGAAGCTTTCTTT
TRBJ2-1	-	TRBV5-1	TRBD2	CASSSSWTSGGNEQFF	TGCGCCAGCAGCTCAAGTTGGACTAGCGGGGGCAATGAGCAGTTCTTC
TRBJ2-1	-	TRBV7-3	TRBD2	CASSLTSGTDNEQFF	TGTGCCAGCAGCTTAACTAGCGGGACCGACAATGAGCAGTTCTTC
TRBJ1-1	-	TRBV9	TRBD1	CATSRQGEYTEAFF	TGTGCCACCTCTCGGCAGGGGGAATACACTGAAGCTTTCTTT
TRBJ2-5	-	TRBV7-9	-	CASSLTSQPETQYF	TGTGCCAGCAGCCTGACTAGTCAGCCAGAGACCCAGTACTTC
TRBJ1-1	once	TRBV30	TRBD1	CAWGGQGKGNTEAFF	TGTGCCTGGGGCGGACAGGGGAAAGGGAACACTGAAGCTTTCTTT
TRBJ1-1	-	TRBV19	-	CASTTGGNTEAFF	TGTGCCAGTACCACCGGGGGGAACACTGAAGCTTTCTTT
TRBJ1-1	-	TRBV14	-	CASSQEAGTSAFF	TGTGCCAGCAGCCAAGAAGCCGGGACATCAGCTTTCTTT
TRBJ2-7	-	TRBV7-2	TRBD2	CASSLTSGTGEQYF	TGTGCCAGCAGCTTAACTAGCGGGACTGGGGAGCAGTACTTC
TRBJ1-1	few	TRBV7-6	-	CASSSREIQGDPVMNTEAFF	TGTGCCAGCAGCTCCCGAGAGATACAAGGGGATCCAGTCATGAACACTGAAGCTTTCTTT
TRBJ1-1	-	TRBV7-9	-	CASSARDLGAEAFF	TGTGCCAGCAGCGCGAGGGACTTGGGGGCTGAAGCTTTCTTT
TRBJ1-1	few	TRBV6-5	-	CATRRLTVWNTEAFF	TGTGCCACCCGCCGACTGACAGTTTGGAACACTGAAGCTTTCTTT
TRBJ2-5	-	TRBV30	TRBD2	CAWSALSGGQETQYF	TGTGCCTGGAGTGCGTTAAGCGGGGGGCAAGAGACCCAGTACTTC
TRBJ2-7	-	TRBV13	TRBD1	CASSADRVYERYF	TGTGCCAGCAGCGCAGACAGGGTCTACGAGCGGTACTTC
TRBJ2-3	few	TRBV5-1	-	CASSPGDYSTDTQYF	TGCGCCAGCAGCCCAGGGGACTACTCCACAGATACGCAGTATTTT
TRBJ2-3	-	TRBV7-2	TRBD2	CASSLALTSGGYTDTQYF	TGTGCCAGCAGCTTAGCCTTGACTAGCGGGGGGTACACAGATACGCAGTATTTT